This entry concerns a single T cell receptor (beta chain). The data were obtained in a study of blood T cell repertoires in COVID-19. About the research overall: There were acute and convalescent COVID-19 samples, and they came from the United States, Italy and Spain.

Looked up from germline, CDR1 is SGHNT and CDR2 is YYREEE (reference sequence). Trimming shortened V by 5 bases and J by 3 bases, and 8 bases separated the two germline ends. The CDR3 sequence is 13 residues long. Those enrolled, adults aged 18 to 89 years, came from some 23 US areas. Participants' reported clinical history set cohort assignment. Assay used: immunoSEQ multiplex PCR; TCRdb lists only in-frame clones, some missing. The sample records approximately 390,000 clones, around 87% being singletons. This TCR was recovered from a woman in her forties or fifties who had recovered from COVID-19. The chain combines TRBV5-4 with TRBJ1-4; D unresolved. Sequencing was performed on PBMCs or T cells enriched from blood (not recorded which). As DNA, the CDR3 is TGTGCCAGCAGGAGGCAGCCTAATGAAAAACTGTTTTTT. Its protein product is CASRRQPNEKLFF.